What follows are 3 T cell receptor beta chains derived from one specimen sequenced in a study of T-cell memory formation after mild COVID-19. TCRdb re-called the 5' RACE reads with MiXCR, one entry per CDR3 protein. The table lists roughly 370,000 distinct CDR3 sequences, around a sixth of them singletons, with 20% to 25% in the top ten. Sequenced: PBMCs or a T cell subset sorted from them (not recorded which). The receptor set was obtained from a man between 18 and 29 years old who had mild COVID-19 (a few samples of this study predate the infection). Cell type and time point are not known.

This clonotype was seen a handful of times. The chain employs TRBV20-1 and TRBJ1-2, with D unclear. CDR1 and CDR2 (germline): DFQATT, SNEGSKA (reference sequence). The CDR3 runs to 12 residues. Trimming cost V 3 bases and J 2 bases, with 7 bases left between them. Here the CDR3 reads CSARRRNYGYTF. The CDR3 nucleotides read TGCAGTGCTAGGCGCAGGAACTATGGCTACACCTTC.

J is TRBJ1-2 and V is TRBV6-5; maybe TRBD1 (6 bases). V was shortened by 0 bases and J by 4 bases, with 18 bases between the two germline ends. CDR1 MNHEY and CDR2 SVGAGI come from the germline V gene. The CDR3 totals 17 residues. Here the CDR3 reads CASSYSGWGAVAYGYTF. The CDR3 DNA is TGTGCCAGCAGTTACTCGGGGTGGGGGGCGGTTGCCTATGGCTACACCTTC.

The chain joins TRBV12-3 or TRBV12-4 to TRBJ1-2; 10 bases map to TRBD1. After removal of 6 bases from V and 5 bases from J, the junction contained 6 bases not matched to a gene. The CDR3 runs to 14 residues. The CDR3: CASREGTGDYGYTF. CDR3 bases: TGTGCCAGCAGGGAAGGGACAGGGGATTATGGCTACACCTTC.